One sample yielded the 15 T cell receptor beta chains listed below, sequenced in a study of CXCR3-negative and CXCR3-positive naive CD8 T cells. Via 5' RACE with UMI labels, TRB cDNA libraries were prepared. Reprocessing the 5' RACE reads, TCRdb reports a single entry for every CDR3 protein and omits DNA. This sample's table reports roughly 59,000 distinct CDR3 sequences. Broader study findings: The TRB CDR3s that CXCR3-positive naive cells carried were more hydrophobic than those of CXCR3-negative naive cells.

No antigen has been assigned to these receptors. Sample: naive CXCR3+ CD8+ T cells from blood. Noted subset: CD45RO-CCR7+CD27+CD95- naive CD8+ T cells expressing CXCR3 (TNR3+). The receptors here all came from a human donor in good health. Some clones in this sample may be carry-over from other donors' samples.

The CDR3 reads CSVEGFEDEQYF. The V gene is TRBV29-1, the J gene TRBJ2-7. From germline, CDR1 is SQVTM and CDR2 ANQGSEA. This CDR3 is built from 12 residues.

The CDR3 is CAWSVGAGELFF. The V and J genes are TRBV30 and TRBJ2-2. CDR1 GTSNPN and CDR2 SVGIG come from the germline V gene (reference sequence). The CDR3 runs 12 residues.

This rearrangement joins TRBV6-2 or TRBV6-3 to TRBJ2-7. Germline loops: CDR1 MNHEY, CDR2 SVGEGT. This CDR3 spans 14 amino acids. CDR3 amino acids: CDSSLLAGLYEQYF.

The rearrangement uses TRBV11-2 and TRBJ2-7; lacking DNA, the TRBD2 call made by TCRdb goes unchecked. From germline, CDR1 is SGHAT and CDR2 FQNNGV. The CDR3 has 16 amino acids. CDR3: CASSFSGTSGSYEQYF.

The rearrangement uses TRBV5-1 and TRBJ2-7; the TCRdb call, TRBD2, lacks DNA for checking. The CDR3 covers 16 residues. Germline values: CDR1 SGHRS, CDR2 YFSETQ. The CDR3 region is CASSPLTSGTAFEQYF. Together with reference TRBV5-1 and TRBJ2-7, the CDR3 gives the full variable domain: KAGVTQTPRYLIKTRGQQVTLSCSPISGHRSVSWYQQTPGQGLQFLFEYFSETQRNKGNFPGRFSGRQFSNSRSEMNVSTLELGDSALYLCASSPLTSGTAFEQYFGPGTRLTVT.

This rearrangement joins TRBV7-9 to TRBJ2-7; TCRdb's D gene call, TRBD1, goes unchecked for lack of DNA. CDR1 is SEHNR and CDR2 is FQNEAQ in the germline V gene (reference sequence). The CDR3 extends over 14 amino acids. The CDR3 region is CASRPFSGFYEQYF.

The chain recombines TRBV7-6 with TRBJ1-4; TCRdb indicates TRBD1, and absent DNA this call remains unverified. The CDR3 is 13 amino acids. The germline CDR1 and CDR2 sequences are SGHVS and FNYEAQ. The CDR3 sequence is CASWGGEDEKLFF.

The chain has TRBV20-1 and TRBJ2-5; checking the TCRdb D call of TRBD2 is not possible without DNA. Germline assignment: CDR1 DFQATT and CDR2 SNEGSKA (reference sequence). The CDR3 has 18 amino acids. CDR3 loop: CSATAYRTSGARGETQYF.

CDR3 loop: CASSQSPDQPDTQYF. This rearrangement joins TRBV27 to TRBJ2-3. The CDR3 extends over 15 amino acids. The V gene's germline CDR1 is MNHEY and CDR2 SMNVEV (reference sequence).

The CDR3 sequence is CASSAGTGGSYEQYF. The V and J genes are TRBV19 and TRBJ2-7; the TRBD1 assignment by TCRdb is unverifiable without DNA. The CDR3 covers 15 residues. Germline CDR1 reads LNHDA; CDR2 reads SQIVND (reference sequence).

The chain combines TRBV7-8 with TRBJ1-3; TCRdb proposes TRBD1, but this gene call is untestable without DNA. The CDR3 covers 16 residues. Germline loops: CDR1 SGHVS, CDR2 FQNEAQ. CDR3 in amino acids: CASSPQTGGAGNTIYF.

The V and J genes are TRBV6-6 and TRBJ2-2; the D call of TRBD1 rests on TCRdb alone, since no DNA is present to check it. The germline CDR1 and CDR2 sequences are MNHNY and SVGAGI (reference sequence). CDR3 length: 15 residues. Here the CDR3 reads CASSSGQGAGGELFF.

V is TRBV7-8 and J is TRBJ2-7; the TRBD1 assignment by TCRdb is unverifiable without DNA. This CDR3 spans 16 amino acids. From germline, CDR1 is SGHVS and CDR2 FQNEAQ. This chain's CDR3 is CASVPYLGGKGFEQYF.

The chain joins TRBV7-3 to TRBJ2-7; the D call from TCRdb, TRBD2, cannot be confirmed without DNA. Germline CDR1 SGHTA, CDR2 FQGTGA. The CDR3 has 16 amino acids. The chain's CDR3 is CASSLSPLAGTYEQYF.

The CDR3: CASSLLSGTENTGELFF. V usage is TRBV12-3 or TRBV12-4 and J usage is TRBJ2-2; the TCRdb D gene call, TRBD1, has no DNA to confirm it. The CDR3 has 17 amino acids.